This T cell receptor beta chain is drawn from a study of cytomegalovirus exposure and HLA in healthy donors. This clone was seen more than once but under ten times. Its matching antigen is unknown. The CDR3 totals 15 residues. The germline V gene has CDR1 GTSNPN and CDR2 SVGIG (reference sequence). V shed 7 bases and J 5 bases; nucleotides not matched to a gene: 9. PCR primers comprised 60 Vbeta and 13 Jbeta primers. This table comes from immunoSEQ multiplex PCR, and its TCRdb copy is limited to in-frame clones, with some not included. This sample yields some 120,000 clones, of which 9% to 10% are seen a single time; 3% to 3.5% belongs to the top ten. Whole-study findings and limits: Associated with cytomegalovirus, according to the listing, were 150 to 200 TCR beta chains. Data from an earlier analysis indicated that most TCR beta V segments were productive either about 87% or about 30% of the time.

Sequenced material: PBMCs. This TCR derives from a man aged 25 to 40 in good health and CMV-seronegative. The rearrangement links TRBV30 to TRBJ1-6; 9 nucleotides agree with TRBD1. The CDR3 nucleotides read TGTGCCTTGGGGGGAGGGACAGGGAATAATTCACCCCTCCACTTT. Residues: CALGGGTGNNSPLHF.